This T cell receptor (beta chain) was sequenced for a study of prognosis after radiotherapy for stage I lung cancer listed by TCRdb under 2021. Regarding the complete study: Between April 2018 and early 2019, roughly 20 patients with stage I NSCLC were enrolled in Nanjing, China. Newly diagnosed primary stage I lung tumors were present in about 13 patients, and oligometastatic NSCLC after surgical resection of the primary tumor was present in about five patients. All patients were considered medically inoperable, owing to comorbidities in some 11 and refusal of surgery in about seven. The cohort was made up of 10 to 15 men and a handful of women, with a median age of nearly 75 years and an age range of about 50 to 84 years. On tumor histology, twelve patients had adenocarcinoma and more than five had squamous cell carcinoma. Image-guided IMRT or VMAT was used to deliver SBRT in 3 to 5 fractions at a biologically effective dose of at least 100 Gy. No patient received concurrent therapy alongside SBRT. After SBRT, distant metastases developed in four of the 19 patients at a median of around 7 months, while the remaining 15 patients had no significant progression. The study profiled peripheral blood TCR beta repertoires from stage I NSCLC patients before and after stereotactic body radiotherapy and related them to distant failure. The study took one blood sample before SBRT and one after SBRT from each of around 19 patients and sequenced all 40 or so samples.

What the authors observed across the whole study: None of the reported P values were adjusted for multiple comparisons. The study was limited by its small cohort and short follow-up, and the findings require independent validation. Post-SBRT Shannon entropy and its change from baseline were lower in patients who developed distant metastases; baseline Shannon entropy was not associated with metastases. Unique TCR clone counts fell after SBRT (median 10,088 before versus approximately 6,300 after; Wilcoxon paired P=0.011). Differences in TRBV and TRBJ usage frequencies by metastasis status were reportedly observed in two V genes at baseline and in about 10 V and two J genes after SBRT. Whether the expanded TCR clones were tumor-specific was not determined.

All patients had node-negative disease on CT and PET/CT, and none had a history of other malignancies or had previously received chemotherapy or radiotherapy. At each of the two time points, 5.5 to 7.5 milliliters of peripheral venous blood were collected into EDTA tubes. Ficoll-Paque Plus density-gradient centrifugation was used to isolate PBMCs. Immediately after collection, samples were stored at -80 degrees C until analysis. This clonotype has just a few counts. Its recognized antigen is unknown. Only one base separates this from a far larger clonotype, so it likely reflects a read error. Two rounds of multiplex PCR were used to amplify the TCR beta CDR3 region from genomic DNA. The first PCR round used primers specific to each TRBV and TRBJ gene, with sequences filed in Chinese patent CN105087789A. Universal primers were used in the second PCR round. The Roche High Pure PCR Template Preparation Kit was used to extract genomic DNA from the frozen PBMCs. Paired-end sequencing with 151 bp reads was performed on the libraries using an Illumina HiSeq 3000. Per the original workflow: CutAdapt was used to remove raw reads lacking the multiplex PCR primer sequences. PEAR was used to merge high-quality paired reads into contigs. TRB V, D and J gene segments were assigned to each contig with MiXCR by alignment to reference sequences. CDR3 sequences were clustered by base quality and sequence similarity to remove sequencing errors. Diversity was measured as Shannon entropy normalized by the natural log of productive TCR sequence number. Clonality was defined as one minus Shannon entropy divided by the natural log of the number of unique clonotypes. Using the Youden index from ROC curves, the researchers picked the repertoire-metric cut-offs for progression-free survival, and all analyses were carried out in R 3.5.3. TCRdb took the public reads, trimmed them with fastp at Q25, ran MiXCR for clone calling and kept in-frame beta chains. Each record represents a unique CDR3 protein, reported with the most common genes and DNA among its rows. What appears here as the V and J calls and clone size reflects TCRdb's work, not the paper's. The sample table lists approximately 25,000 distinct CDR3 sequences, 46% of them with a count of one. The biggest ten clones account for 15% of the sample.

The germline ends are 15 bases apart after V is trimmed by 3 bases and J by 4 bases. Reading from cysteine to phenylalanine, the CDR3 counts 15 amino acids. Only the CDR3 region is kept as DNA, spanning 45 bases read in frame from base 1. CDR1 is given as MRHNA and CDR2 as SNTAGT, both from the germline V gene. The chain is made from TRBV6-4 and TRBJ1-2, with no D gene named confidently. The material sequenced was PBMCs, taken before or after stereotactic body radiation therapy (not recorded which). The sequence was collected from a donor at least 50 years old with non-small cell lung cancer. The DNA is TGTGCCAGCAGTGAAGCGGACGGACCGTCCTATGGCTACACCTTC. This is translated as CASSEADGPSYGYTF.